This T cell receptor (beta chain) was profiled in a study of blood T cell repertoires in COVID-19. Across the whole study: Specimens from acute and convalescent COVID-19 originated in the United States, Italy and Spain. T cells, B-cell-depleted T cells, or PBMCs provided the cDNA or gDNA that served as material.

Each recovered donor of Cohort 3 presented with two negative PCRs, clearance, or symptom resolution. Profiling relied on immunoSEQ multiplex PCR, and the TCRdb table lists in-frame clones only, not all of them. The table lists 150,000 to 200,000 clones, roughly 80% of them singletons. Sequences were obtained from PBMCs or T cells enriched from blood (not recorded which). The sequence was obtained from a woman in her forties or fifties who had recovered from COVID-19.

The chain's CDR3 is CAWSLGPGNQPQHF. The CDR3 coding sequence is TGTGCCTGGAGTTTGGGGCCGGGCAATCAGCCCCAGCATTTT. The chain combines TRBV30 with TRBJ1-5; possible D gene TRBD1, 5 bases. The CDR3 has 14 amino acids. Per germline, CDR1 GTSNPN and CDR2 SVGIG (reference sequence). With 2 bases removed from V and 2 bases from J, the gap between germline ends came to 10 bases. Combining the CDR3 with reference TRBV30 and TRBJ1-5 gives the whole variable domain SQTIHQWPATLVQPVGSPLSLECTVEGTSNPNLYWYRQAAGRGLQLLFYSVGIGQISSEVPQNLSASRPQDRQFILSSKKLLLSDSGFYLCAWSLGPGNQPQHFGDGTRLSIL.